The 25 T cell receptor beta chains reported below all come from one sample, sequenced in a study of blood T cell repertoires in COVID-19 (dated by TCRdb to the early 2020s). The library was made by the immunoSEQ multiplex PCR assay. TCRdb limited this immuneACCESS table to in-frame rearrangements with V and J called. A share of clones is missing; checked studies link under half to unresolved V genes, and the rest is unexplained. The sample table lists about 140,000 clones, 80% to 90% of them with a count of one. The ten most abundant clones make up approximately 40% of the sample. What was sequenced was peripheral blood. The receptor set was obtained from a man aged 50 to 59 who had recovered from COVID-19.

The chain is built from TRBV19 and TRBJ1-5; 9 bases are a match to TRBD1. Germline CDR1 LNHDA, CDR2 SQIVND (reference sequence). The CDR3 sequence is 16 residues long. J was trimmed by 2 bases and V by 4 bases; bases with no gene match: 6. The DNA of the CDR3 is TGTGCCAGTAGTACCCGACAGGGGGTACGCAATCAGCCCCAGCATTTT. Its protein product is CASSTRQGVRNQPQHF. Full variable domain (missing parts from reference TRBV19 and TRBJ1-5): DGGITQSPKYLFRKEGQNVTLSCEQNLNHDAMYWYRQDPGQGLRLIYYSQIVNDFQKGDIAEGYSVSREKKESFPLTVTSAQKNPTAFYLCASSTRQGVRNQPQHFGDGTRLSIL.

The chain couples TRBV5-5 to TRBJ2-5, with D uncertain. Per the germline V gene, CDR1 is SGHKS and CDR2 is YYEKEE (reference sequence). V shed 1 base and J shed 4 bases, with 5 bases lying between them. The CDR3 is 12 residues long. The CDR3 reads CASSLPRETQYF. In nucleotides, the CDR3 is TGTGCCAGCAGCTTGCCCCGAGAGACCCAGTACTTC.

The chain recombines TRBV29-1 with TRBJ1-1, with a possible D match to TRBD1 (5 bases). V gave up 4 bases and J gave up 10 bases, with 13 bases separating them. The CDR3 covers 11 residues. Germline CDR1 reads SQVTM; CDR2 reads ANQGSEA. CDR3 in amino acids: CSVADNKGAFF. CDR3 nucleotides: TGCAGCGTTGCGGACAACAAGGGAGCTTTCTTT. Full variable domain (remainder filled in from reference TRBV29-1 and TRBJ1-1): SAVISQKPSRDICQRGTSLTIQCQVDSQVTMMFWYRQQPGQSLTLIATANQGSEATYESGFVIDKFPISRPNLTFSTLTVSNMSPEDSSIYLCSVADNKGAFFGQGTRLTVV.

The chain uses TRBV4-3 and TRBJ1-2; D perhaps matches TRBD1 (6 bases). This CDR3 is 14 amino acids long. Trimming cost V 1 base and J 5 bases, with 11 bases left between them. Looked up from germline, CDR1 is LGHNA and CDR2 is YSLEER. CDR3 DNA sequence: TGCGCCAGCAGCCAAGTGGTAGGGGGTTATGGCTACACCTTC. This gives the protein CASSQVVGGYGYTF.

The chain combines TRBV9 with TRBJ2-7, with D hard to call. Deletions cut 3 bases from V and 5 bases from J, with 15 bases between. Germline loops: CDR1 SGDLS, CDR2 YYNGEE. The CDR3 totals 14 residues. The CDR3 protein is CASSAETFKDEQYF. In nucleotides, the CDR3 is TGTGCCAGCAGCGCGGAGACCTTTAAGGACGAGCAGTACTTC. Complete variable domain (other parts from reference TRBV9 and TRBJ2-7): DSGVTQTPKHLITATGQRVTLRCSPRSGDLSVYWYQQSLDQGLQFLIQYYNGEERAKGNILERFSAQQFPDLHSELNLSSLELGDSALYFCASSAETFKDEQYFGPGTRLTVT.

The CDR3 here is CASSLNSLEKLFF. The CDR3 DNA reads as TGTGCCAGCAGCTTAAACAGTCTTGAAAAACTGTTTTTT. The chain recombines TRBV7-9 with TRBJ1-4; D gene unclear. V lost 2 bases and J lost 7, with 8 bases in between. Germline V gene data show CDR1 as SEHNR and CDR2 as FQNEAQ (reference sequence). The CDR3 extends over 13 amino acids.

The chain links TRBV5-4 to TRBJ1-2; D is unresolved. Between the trimmed V and J ends, which lost 4 bases and 4 bases, there was a span of 11 bases. Per germline, CDR1 SGHNT and CDR2 YYREEE (reference sequence). CDR3 length equals 13 residues. The CDR3 nucleotides are TGTGCCAGCAGCGACTGGGTCGCCTATGGCTACACCTTC. Protein: CASSDWVAYGYTF.

The chain carries TRBV27 and TRBJ2-5; 10 positions agree with TRBD1. CDR3 length equals 15 residues. J gave up 2 bases and V 5 bases, and 5 bases lay outside the gene matches. CDR1 MNHEY and CDR2 SMNVEV come from the germline V gene (reference sequence). CDR3 sequence reads: CASSMTGGEQETQYF. CDR3 bases: TGTGCCAGCAGTATGACAGGGGGCGAACAAGAGACCCAGTACTTC.

V usage is TRBV4-1 and J usage is TRBJ1-2; D is unresolved. This CDR3 region has 15 residues. The V and J ends lost 0 bases and 0 bases respectively, with 8 bases between them. CDR1 is MGHRA, CDR2 YSYEKL, per germline. This CDR3 is CASSQDWGANYGYTF. CDR3 coding DNA: TGCGCCAGCAGCCAAGATTGGGGAGCTAACTATGGCTACACCTTC.

This chain joins TRBV4-3 and TRBJ2-1; maybe TRBD2 (6 bases). The CDR3 extends over 16 amino acids. The V and J ends lost 0 bases and 4 bases respectively, with 13 bases between them. The germline CDR1 and CDR2 sequences are LGHNA and YSLEER. In DNA, the CDR3 is TGCGCCAGCAGCCAAGATCTCCCGGGGGAGTACAATGAGCAGTTCTTC. This codes for CASSQDLPGEYNEQFF.

The V call is TRBV7-2, the J call TRBJ1-4, with D hard to call. V shed 3 bases and J shed 0 bases, with 2 bases lying between them. The CDR3 spans 13 residues. Germline CDR1 SGHTA, CDR2 FQGNSA. CDR3 residues: CASSFATNEKLFF. The CDR3 bases are TGTGCCAGCAGCTTCGCAACTAATGAAAAACTGTTTTTT.

The J gene is TRBJ2-7, the V gene TRBV19; 10 bases fit TRBD1. The V segment lost 6 bases and the J segment 3 bases; nucleotides outside the gene matches: 5. This CDR3 comprises 14 residues. Germline CDR1 and CDR2: LNHDA and SQIVND (reference sequence). The CDR3 protein is CASSMTGGLYEQYF. Written as DNA, the CDR3 is TGTGCCAGTAGCATGACAGGGGGCCTCTACGAGCAGTACTTC.

Comment on this clone: Other nucleotide sequences from this sample produce the same CDR3. The rearrangement links TRBV2 to TRBJ1-3; weak D call: TRBD1 (6 bases). The CDR3 has 13 amino acids. Between the trimmed V and J ends, which lost 5 bases and 4 bases, there was a span of 9 bases. Germline V CDR1 and CDR2: SNHLY, FYNNEI. This CDR3 is CASSTGNGNTIYF. The CDR3 DNA reads TGTGCCAGCAGTACAGGGAACGGAAACACCATATATTTT. Variable domain in full (rest from reference TRBV2 and TRBJ1-3): EPEVTQTPSHQVTQMGQEVILRCVPISNHLYFYWYRQILGQKVEFLVSFYNNEISEKSEIFDDQFSVERPDGSNFTLKIRSTKLEDSAMYFCASSTGNGNTIYFGEGSWLTVV.

The V gene is TRBV7-2, the J gene TRBJ1-6; D is uncertain. Trimming pared 0 bases from V and 8 bases from J, leaving 20 bases between. CDR3 size: 18 residues. Per the germline V gene, CDR1 is SGHTA and CDR2 is FQGNSA. CDR3 residues: CASSLAEVRTRRDSPLHF. The CDR3 DNA sequence: TGTGCCAGCAGCTTAGCGGAGGTGAGGACCCGCCGGGATTCACCCCTCCACTTT.

The rearrangement links TRBV7-2 to TRBJ1-2; D is ambiguous. The germline CDR1 and CDR2 sequences are SGHTA and FQGNSA. The CDR3 loop spans 13 amino acids. V lost 4 bases and J lost 2, with 8 bases in between. The CDR3 coding sequence is TGTGCCAGCAGCTCGTCGAGAAACTATGGCTACACCTTC. Its protein is CASSSSRNYGYTF.

This clone was counted a single time. J is TRBJ2-7 and V is TRBV10-3; 10 nucleotides line up with TRBD2. The CDR3 sequence is 13 residues long. The J segment lost 2 bases and the V segment lost 5 bases, leaving 0 bases of the junction unmatched. Germline V gene data show CDR1 as ENHRY and CDR2 as SYGVKD. The CDR3 nucleotides are TGTGCCATCAGTACTAGCGGGGCCTACGAGCAGTACTTC. The encoded protein is CAISTSGAYEQYF.

The chain combines TRBV5-4 with TRBJ2-3, with unresolved D. This CDR3 has 14 amino acids. Germline-derived CDR1 and CDR2 are SGHNT and YYREEE (reference sequence). Trimming shortened V by 0 bases and J by 4 bases, and 9 bases separated the two germline ends. The CDR3 is CASSLGTVADTQYF. The CDR3, as DNA: TGTGCCAGCAGCTTGGGTACGGTCGCAGATACGCAGTATTTT.

CDR3 sequence (DNA): TGTGCCAGCAGCATAGGACAGGGGGCTATGTTCTTC. Translating it yields CASSIGQGAMFF. V usage is TRBV12-3 or TRBV12-4 and J usage is TRBJ2-1; TRBD1 matches at 11 bases. CDR3 size: 12 residues. The V segment lost 6 bases and the J segment 15 bases; nucleotides outside the gene matches: 7.

The chain couples TRBV7-2 to TRBJ2-7; TRBD2 aligns across 12 bases. Looked up from germline, CDR1 is SGHTA and CDR2 is FQGNSA. V shed 4 bases and J 4 bases; nucleotides not matched to a gene: 2. CDR3 length: 14 amino acids. CDR3 in DNA: TGTGCCAGCAGCTCCGGGACTAGCGGGTACGAGCAGTACTTC. Amino acid sequence: CASSSGTSGYEQYF.

This chain connects TRBV5-4 to TRBJ2-2; D unclear. CDR3 length equals 15 residues. Germline V gives CDR1 SGHNT, CDR2 YYREEE (reference sequence). Between the trimmed V and J ends, which lost 0 bases and 4 bases, there was a span of 10 bases. CDR3 amino acids: CASSLGAVSTGELFF. In nucleotides, the CDR3 is TGTGCCAGCAGCTTGGGGGCAGTATCCACCGGGGAGCTGTTTTTT.

The chain joins TRBV27 to TRBJ2-3; D remains ambiguous. The germline V gene has CDR1 MNHEY and CDR2 SMNVEV (reference sequence). This CDR3 is built from 15 residues. Trimming shortened V by 1 base and J by 2 bases, and 10 bases separated the two germline ends. CDR3 sequence reads: CASSLWARNTDTQYF. As DNA, the CDR3 is TGTGCCAGCAGTTTATGGGCGAGAAACACAGATACGCAGTATTTT.

The chain is built from TRBV9 and TRBJ1-3; 7 positions match TRBD1. V shed 1 base, J shed 7 bases, and the junction held 14 bases outside the gene matches. The CDR3 sequence is 17 residues long. Germline V gives CDR1 SGDLS, CDR2 YYNGEE. CDR3 region: CASSVKTGTDMENTIYF. The CDR3, as DNA: TGTGCCAGCAGCGTAAAGACAGGGACGGATATGGAGAACACCATATATTTT.

In its sample, this clone was seen once. The chain uses TRBV24-1 and TRBJ2-3, with TRBD2 as a possible D gene (6 bases). Germline CDR1 is KGHDR and CDR2 is SFDVKD. V was cut by 3 bases and J by 4 bases, with 10 bases left in between. The CDR3 is made up of 14 amino acids. This chain's CDR3 is CATSDAGSPDTQYF. In nucleotides, the CDR3 is TGTGCCACCAGTGATGCGGGGAGCCCAGATACGCAGTATTTT.

J is TRBJ2-1 and V is TRBV7-2, with D perhaps TRBD2 (7 bases). Germline CDR1 reads SGHTA; CDR2 reads FQGNSA. This CDR3 spans 15 amino acids. The germline V and J ends were trimmed by 4 bases and 7 bases, with 17 bases remaining between them. CDR3 loop: CASSSLGGPKNEQFF. The DNA for the CDR3 is TGTGCCAGCAGCTCGTTGGGGGGGCCGAAAAATGAGCAGTTCTTC.

The chain employs TRBV5-3 and TRBJ1-6, with D possibly TRBD1 on 6 matching bases. TRBV5-3 is annotated as an ORF whose role is uncertain. This CDR3 is 16 amino acids long. Trimming took 4 bases from V and 10 from J, leaving 21 bases between them. This CDR3 reads CARSHLAPRGGSPLHF. CDR3 sequence (DNA): TGTGCCAGAAGCCACCTTGCCCCCAGGGGCGGGTCACCCCTCCACTTT.